Listed below are T cell receptor beta chains from one sample, sequenced in a study of shared clonotypes between healthy human individuals. Measured with immunoSEQ multiplex PCR; TCRdb has only the in-frame clones, and not every one. The table shows about 1.5 million clones, with 95% to 99% occurring only once. The sequenced sample was naive CD4+ T cells sorted from blood. The origin of the receptors is a young man in good health. CDR3s include the opening cysteine and the closing phenylalanine or tryptophan. The order of the fields is V gene, J gene, D gene, clone size, CDR3 DNA, CDR3 protein. A D gene is named only where the DNA matches it firmly. Rows may omit the clone size; those that give it use once, few, many or a size class.

TRBV7-9,TRBJ2-3,TRBD2,-,TGTGCCAGCAGCCGATCGACTAGCGGGAGACGAGGGGGCACAGATACGCAGTATTTT,CASSRSTSGRRGGTDTQYF
TRBV29-1,TRBJ2-1,-,-,TGCAGCGTTGATGGTACTGGGACTGGACAGTTCTTC,CSVDGTGTGQFF
TRBV10-2,TRBJ2-7,-,-,TGCGCCGCCCGGGACTTGAGCTCCTACGAGCAGTACTTC,CAARDLSSYEQYF
TRBV2,TRBJ1-5,-,-,TGTGCCAGCAGTGGGTGGGGGTGGCAGCCCCAGCATTTT,CASSGWGWQPQHF
TRBV5-4,TRBJ2-7,TRBD2,-,TGTGCCAGCAGCTGGGGGACTAGCGGGAATTACGAGCAGTACTTC,CASSWGTSGNYEQYF
TRBV6-1,TRBJ2-6,-,-,TGTGCCAGCAGTGCCCCCGGGGGAACTGGGGCCAACGTCCTGACTTTC,CASSAPGGTGANVLTF
TRBV4-1,TRBJ2-7,-,-,TGCGCCAGCAGCCAAGTTAGTACAGTAGGCAAGCAGTACTTC,CASSQVSTVGKQYF
TRBV30,TRBJ1-6,-,-,TGTGCCTGGAGCGGGGGTTCACCCCTCCACTTT,CAWSGGSPLHF
TRBV9,TRBJ2-1,TRBD1,-,TGTGCCAGCAGCGTAGTGAGGGGGCCCCGATCCTACAATGAGCAGTTCTTC,CASSVVRGPRSYNEQFF
TRBV5-1,TRBJ2-2,-,once,TGCGCCAGCAGCTTGATCGGGGCCGCCGGGGAGCTGTTTTTT,CASSLIGAAGELFF
TRBV10-3,TRBJ2-7,TRBD2,-,TGTGCCATCAGCGTAGATTCCATTAGCGGGAGGCACTACTTC,CAISVDSISGRHYF
TRBV6-5,TRBJ2-1,-,-,TGTGCCAGCAGTTACTCGGCGGGAACACGGGACAATGAGCAGTTCTTC,CASSYSAGTRDNEQFF
TRBV30,TRBJ2-6,-,-,TGTGCCTGGGATCCAGGGGTAGCTTATGGACGGACATCCTCTGGGGCCAACGTCCTGACTTTC,CAWDPGVAYGRTSSGANVLTF
TRBV5-1,TRBJ1-3,-,-,TGCGCCAGCAGCTCGAACGTGGCGGGGGCTGGAAACACCATATATTTT,CASSSNVAGAGNTIYF
TRBV5-1,TRBJ2-7,-,-,TGCGCCAGCAGCTGGGACCTCTACGAGCAGTACTTC,CASSWDLYEQYF
TRBV4-3,TRBJ2-3,-,-,TGCGCCAGCAGCCAGGGCATTACTTCAAATACGCAGTATTTT,CASSQGITSNTQYF
TRBV9,TRBJ2-2,-,once,TGTGCCAGCAGCGTAGTCCCAGCGAACACCGGGGAGCTGTTTTTT,CASSVVPANTGELFF
TRBV29-1,TRBJ2-7,TRBD1,-,TGCAGCGTTGAGATGTCGGACAGGGGTGGTCGCGAGCAGTACTTC,CSVEMSDRGGREQYF
TRBV13,TRBJ2-1,TRBD2,-,TGTGCCAGCAGGGAGAGCGGGGTCTCCTACAATGAGCAGTTCTTC,CASRESGVSYNEQFF
TRBV5-4,TRBJ2-7,-,-,TGTGCCAGCAGCTTGGCTAGTCGGGAGACTTACGAGCAGTACTTC,CASSLASRETYEQYF
TRBV21-1,TRBJ2-7,-,-,TGTGCCAGCAGCAAGGCGCGACGACTAGCGGGACTAAGCGAGCAGTACTTC,CASSKARRLAGLSEQYF
TRBV5-4,TRBJ2-2,TRBD2,-,TGTGCCAGCAGCCCATGGGGTAGCGGGGCCGGGGAGCTGTTTTTT,CASSPWGSGAGELFF
TRBV5-5,TRBJ2-2,-,-,TGTGCCAGCAGCTTGGCAGGGGCCAACACCGGGGAGCTGTTTTTT,CASSLAGANTGELFF
TRBV4-1,TRBJ2-2,-,-,TGCGCCAGCAGCCAAGATCGGGGGCACGACACCGGGGAGCTGTTTTTT,CASSQDRGHDTGELFF
TRBV10-2,TRBJ2-1,TRBD2,once,TGCGCCAGCAGCCAGACTAGCGGGAGGGCCTGGGGTAACAATGAGCAGTTCTTC,CASSQTSGRAWGNNEQFF
TRBV4-2,TRBJ2-1,-,-,TGTGCCAGCAGCCAAGATACGCGGGGAAACGGCAATGAGCAGTTCTTC,CASSQDTRGNGNEQFF
TRBV15,TRBJ2-7,TRBD2,-,TGTGCCACCAGCAGAGATTCAGGTAGCGGGGGCTACGAGCAGTACTTC,CATSRDSGSGGYEQYF
TRBV5-4,TRBJ2-3,TRBD1,-,TGTGCCAGCAGCTTGTACGTGGGACAGGGGAGCACAGATACGCAGTATTTT,CASSLYVGQGSTDTQYF
TRBV4-3,TRBJ1-4,-,-,TGCGCCAGCAGCCAAGCGCCCCGGAGGGAGGAAAAACTGTTTTTT,CASSQAPRREEKLFF
TRBV7-6,TRBJ2-5,-,-,TGTGCCAGCAGCCCCGGCGACGGGAGCCCCGTCAGGAAGACCCAGTACTTC,CASSPGDGSPVRKTQYF
TRBV19,TRBJ2-2,-,-,TGTGCCAGTATACGCGGGACACAAGCCACCGGGGAGCTGTTTTTT,CASIRGTQATGELFF
TRBV7-9,TRBJ1-2,-,-,TGTGCCAGCAGCTTATCCGGGGTTAACTATGGCTACACCTTC,CASSLSGVNYGYTF
TRBV5-1,TRBJ2-5,-,-,TGCGCCAGCAGCTCCGGGACAACACAAGAGACCCAGTACTTC,CASSSGTTQETQYF
TRBV19,TRBJ1-5,-,-,TGTGCCAGTAGTATTGGTCTCGCGGGTCAGCCCCAGCATTTT,CASSIGLAGQPQHF
TRBV20-1,TRBJ2-1,-,-,TGCAGTGCTAGTCGGGTGAATGAGCAGTTCTTC,CSASRVNEQFF
TRBV5-1,TRBJ2-1,TRBD2,-,TGCGCCAGCAGTAGTGGACTAGCGGGATACAATGAGCAGTTCTTC,CASSSGLAGYNEQFF
TRBV14,TRBJ2-5,-,-,TGTGCCAGCAGCCACTCAGAGACCCAGTACTTC,CASSHSETQYF
TRBV9,TRBJ2-1,TRBD2,once,TGTGCCAGCAGCTTTGGACTAGCGGGCTCTATGGGTGGCAATGAGCAGTTCTTC,CASSFGLAGSMGGNEQFF
TRBV4-1,TRBJ2-3,TRBD2,once,TGCGCCAGCAGACCTAGCGGGAGGGCGGGGGATACGCAGTATTTT,CASRPSGRAGDTQYF
TRBV29-1,TRBJ2-7,-,-,TGCAGCGCGTTAGCAGCCTACGAGCAGTACTTC,CSALAAYEQYF
TRBV27,TRBJ2-3,-,-,TGTGCCAGCAGTCCGTCACAAGAAGATACGCAGTATTTT,CASSPSQEDTQYF
TRBV5-6,TRBJ2-3,-,few,TGTGCCAGCAGCTTAGGGTGGCGGGAAACAGATACGCAGTATTTT,CASSLGWRETDTQYF
TRBV28,TRBJ1-1,-,-,TGTGCCAGCAGTCGGTACGGGGGGACGGCTTTCTTT,CASSRYGGTAFF